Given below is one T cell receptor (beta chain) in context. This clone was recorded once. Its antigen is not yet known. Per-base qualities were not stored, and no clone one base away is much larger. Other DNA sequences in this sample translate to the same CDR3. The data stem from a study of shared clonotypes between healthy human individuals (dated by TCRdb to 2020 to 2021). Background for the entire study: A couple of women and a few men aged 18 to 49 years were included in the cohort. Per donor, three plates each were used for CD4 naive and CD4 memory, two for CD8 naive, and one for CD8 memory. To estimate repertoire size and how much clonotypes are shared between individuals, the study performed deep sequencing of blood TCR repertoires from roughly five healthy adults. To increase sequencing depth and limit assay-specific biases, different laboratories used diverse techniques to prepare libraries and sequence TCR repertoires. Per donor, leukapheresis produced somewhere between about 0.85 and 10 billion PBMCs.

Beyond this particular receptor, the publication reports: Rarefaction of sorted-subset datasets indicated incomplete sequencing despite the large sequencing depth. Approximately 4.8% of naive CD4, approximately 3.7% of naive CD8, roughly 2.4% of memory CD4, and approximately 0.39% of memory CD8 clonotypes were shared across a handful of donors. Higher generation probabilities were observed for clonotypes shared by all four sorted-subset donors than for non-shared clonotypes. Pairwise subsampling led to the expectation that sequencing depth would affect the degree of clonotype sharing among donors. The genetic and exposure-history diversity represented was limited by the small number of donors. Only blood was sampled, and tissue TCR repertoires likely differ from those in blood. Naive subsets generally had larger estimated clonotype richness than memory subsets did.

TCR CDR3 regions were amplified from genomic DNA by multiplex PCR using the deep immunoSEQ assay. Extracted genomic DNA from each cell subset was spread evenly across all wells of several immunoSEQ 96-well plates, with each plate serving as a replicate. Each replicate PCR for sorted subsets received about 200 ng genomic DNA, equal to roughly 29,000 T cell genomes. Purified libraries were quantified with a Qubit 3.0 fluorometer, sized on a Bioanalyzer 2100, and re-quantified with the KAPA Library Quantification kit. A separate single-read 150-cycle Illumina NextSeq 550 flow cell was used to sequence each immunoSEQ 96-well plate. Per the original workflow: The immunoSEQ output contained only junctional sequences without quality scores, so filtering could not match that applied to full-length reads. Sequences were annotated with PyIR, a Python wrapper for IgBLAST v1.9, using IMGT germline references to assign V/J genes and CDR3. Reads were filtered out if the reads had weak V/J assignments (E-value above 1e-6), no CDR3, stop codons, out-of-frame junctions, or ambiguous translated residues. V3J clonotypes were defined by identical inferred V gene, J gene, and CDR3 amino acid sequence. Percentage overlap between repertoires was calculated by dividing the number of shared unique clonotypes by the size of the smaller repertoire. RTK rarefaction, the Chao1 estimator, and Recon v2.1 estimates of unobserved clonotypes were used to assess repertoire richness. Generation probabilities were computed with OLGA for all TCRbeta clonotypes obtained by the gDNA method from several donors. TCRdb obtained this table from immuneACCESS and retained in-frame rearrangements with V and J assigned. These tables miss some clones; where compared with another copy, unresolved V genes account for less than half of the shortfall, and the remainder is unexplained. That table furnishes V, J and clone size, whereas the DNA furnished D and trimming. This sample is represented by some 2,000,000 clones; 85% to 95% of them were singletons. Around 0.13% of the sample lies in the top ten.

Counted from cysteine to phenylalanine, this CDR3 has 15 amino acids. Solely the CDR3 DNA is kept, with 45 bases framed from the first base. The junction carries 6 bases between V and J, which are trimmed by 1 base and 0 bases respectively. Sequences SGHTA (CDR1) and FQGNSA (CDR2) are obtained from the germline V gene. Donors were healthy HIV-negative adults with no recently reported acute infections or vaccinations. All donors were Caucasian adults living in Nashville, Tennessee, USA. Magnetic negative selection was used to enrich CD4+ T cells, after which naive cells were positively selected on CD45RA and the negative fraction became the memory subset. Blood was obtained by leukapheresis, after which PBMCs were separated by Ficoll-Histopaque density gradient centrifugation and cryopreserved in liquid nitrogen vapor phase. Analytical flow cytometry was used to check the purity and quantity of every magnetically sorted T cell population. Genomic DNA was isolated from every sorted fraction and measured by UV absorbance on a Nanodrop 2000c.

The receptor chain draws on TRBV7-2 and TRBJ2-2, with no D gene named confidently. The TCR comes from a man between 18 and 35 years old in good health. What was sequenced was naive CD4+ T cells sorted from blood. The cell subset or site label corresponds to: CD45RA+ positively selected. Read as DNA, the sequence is TGTGCCAGCAGCTTAGTCGGACCGAACACCGGGGAGCTGTTTTTT. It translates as CASSLVGPNTGELFF.